The 2 T cell receptor beta chains in this list originate from one sample, sequenced in a study of blood T cells in healthy people across ages. Primed by a sample-barcoded 5' primer and a J-beta primer mix, a second PCR proceeded for about 6 to 11 cycles. In TCRdb, the 5' RACE reads were re-called with MiXCR into one record per CDR3 protein. The sample has nearly 1 million distinct CDR3 sequences; 51% are singletons. Sample: blood. The receptors were gathered from a woman in her sixties in good health.

The chain has TRBV6-2 or TRBV6-3 and TRBJ2-5; 9 nucleotides line up with TRBD1. The J call may not be correct, given that the DNA end is closer to TRBJ2-7. CDR3 size: 16 residues. Germline values: CDR1 MNHEY, CDR2 SVGEGT. DNA of the CDR3: TGTGCCAGCAGTCCACGCCGGGACAGGGTTTCCTACGAGCAGTACTTC. It is translated as CASSPRRDRVSYEQYF.

The chain combines TRBV28 with TRBJ2-3; D perhaps matches TRBD2 (5 bases). There are 11 residues in the CDR3. From germline, CDR1 is MDHEN and CDR2 SYDVKM. V was clipped by 2 bases and J by 11 bases, with 8 bases between them. The CDR3 coding sequence is TGTGCCAGCAGTTTAAGAGGACTGCAGTATTTT. This codes for CASSLRGLQYF.